This record looks at one TCR beta chain sequence and its context. Its antigen is not known. The sample belongs to a study of T cell responses to AZD1222 COVID-19 vaccine. Findings and caveats of the study: In all cases, repertoires were sampled only after the peak T cell response. Just a handful of AZD1222 recipients tested seropositive at baseline. Among the donors, most were white British and more were female, and clonal diversity was possibly underestimated. Spike-specific TCR breadth and depth both grew after two AZD1222 doses.

Unmatched junction bases numbered 3, after V lost 1 base and J lost 0 bases. CDR3 length: 16 residues. Looked up from germline, CDR1 is SGHRS and CDR2 is YFSETQ. Sequenced by immunoSEQ multiplex PCR; TCRdb stores in-frame clones only, minus some. The sample consists of 150,000 or so clones, 90% to 95% of them appearing once. The TCR sequence derives from an adult who received the AZD1222 COVID-19 vaccine. The chain recombines TRBV5-1 with TRBJ2-2, with 7 bases matching TRBD2. Sequences were derived from peripheral blood, sampled 28 days after the second AZD1222 dose. The CDR3 region is CASSLNSGPNTGELFF. In nucleotides, the CDR3 is TGCGCCAGCAGCTTGAATAGCGGGCCGAACACCGGGGAGCTGTTTTTT.